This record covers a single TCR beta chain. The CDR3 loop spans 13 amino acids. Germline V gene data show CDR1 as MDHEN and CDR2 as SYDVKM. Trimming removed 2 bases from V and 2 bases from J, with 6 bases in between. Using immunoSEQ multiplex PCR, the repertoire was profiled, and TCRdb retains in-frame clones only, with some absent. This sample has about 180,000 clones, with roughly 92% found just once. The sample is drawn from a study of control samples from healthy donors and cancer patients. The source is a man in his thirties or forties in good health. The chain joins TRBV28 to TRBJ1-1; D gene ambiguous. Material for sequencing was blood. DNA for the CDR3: TGTGCCAGCAGTTTACCACGCAACACTGAAGCTTTCTTT. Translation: CASSLPRNTEAFF.